What follows are 18 T cell receptor beta chains derived from one specimen sequenced in a study of cytomegalovirus exposure and HLA in healthy donors. PCR used 60 Vbeta primers and 13 Jbeta primers. Sequencing used immunoSEQ multiplex PCR; TCRdb keeps in-frame clones, though not all of them. This sample lists around 100,000 clones; its ten largest clones have 5.5% to 8%. Material: PBMCs. The receptor source for this set is a middle-aged man in good health and CMV-seropositive.

This sequence joins TRBV11-2 and TRBJ2-3, with D hard to call. Trimming removed 0 bases from V and 2 bases from J, with 3 bases in between. This CDR3 is 13 amino acids long. Germline CDR1 is SGHAT and CDR2 is FQNNGV. CDR3 nucleotide sequence: TGTGCCAGCAGCTTAGATCTCACAGATACGCAGTATTTT. Translation gives CASSLDLTDTQYF.

The V gene is TRBV28, the J gene TRBJ1-3; D is unclear. CDR3 size: 14 residues. Trimming stripped 5 bases from V and 7 bases from J, with 15 bases between. Germline-derived CDR1 and CDR2 are MDHEN and SYDVKM. The CDR3 region is CASSLDRGRNTIYF. The CDR3 DNA is TGTGCCAGCAGTCTCGATAGAGGGAGGAACACCATATATTTT.

V gene TRBV19 combines with J gene TRBJ1-4, with 9 nucleotides matching TRBD1. Germline V gives CDR1 LNHDA, CDR2 SQIVND (reference sequence). The CDR3 is 15 amino acids. Germline trimming cut 6 bases from V and 3 bases from J; bases unmatched to any gene: 5. The CDR3, as DNA: TGTGCCAGTAGACCTGGACAGGGGCCTAATGAAAAACTGTTTTTT. Amino acid sequence: CASRPGQGPNEKLFF.

The V call is TRBV7-9, the J call TRBJ2-7, with TRBD1 identical over 8 bases. Germline V gene sequence: CDR1 SEHNR, CDR2 FQNEAQ (reference sequence). The CDR3 is made up of 12 amino acids. V gave up 10 bases and J gave up 6 bases; unmatched junction bases: 8. This CDR3 reads CATGQGAGEQYF. In nucleotides, the CDR3 is TGTGCCACGGGCCAGGGGGCTGGCGAGCAGTACTTC.

This chain links TRBV10-3 with TRBJ2-7; D is possibly TRBD2 (5 bases). Trimming cost V 11 bases and J 0 bases, with 17 bases left between them. Germline CDR1 and CDR2: ENHRY and SYGVKD. This CDR3 is built from 14 residues. The DNA for the CDR3 is TGTGCCGTCAATGGTGGGGAGAGCTCCTACGAGCAGTACTTC. It yields the protein CAVNGGESSYEQYF.

In regard to this clone: The junction shows a germline mismatch at one end, possibly a read error. This CDR3 is CASSPPGSGRASSGGDF. The DNA for the CDR3 is TGTGCCAGCAGCCCCCCAGGGAGCGGGAGGGCGTCCTCGGGTGGGGATTTT. The chain combines TRBV7-2 with TRBJ2-3, with 10 bases matching TRBD2. Germline assignment: CDR1 SGHTA and CDR2 FQGNSA. The CDR3 runs to 17 residues.

The genes are TRBV2 and TRBJ2-5; 13 bases agree with TRBD2. This CDR3 has 15 residues. The V gene end was trimmed by 4 bases and the J gene end by 5 bases; junction bases not matched to a gene: 4. Germline CDR1 SNHLY, CDR2 FYNNEI. The CDR3 DNA sequence: TGTGCCAGCAGTGGGACTAGCGGGAGATACGAGACCCAGTACTTC. Amino acid sequence: CASSGTSGRYETQYF.

The chain links TRBV27 to TRBJ2-2, with 7 bases lining up with TRBD1. The germline CDR1 and CDR2 sequences are MNHEY and SMNVEV (reference sequence). V lost 2 bases and J lost 2; bases outside the gene matches: 8. The CDR3 is 17 residues long. The chain's CDR3 is CASSLARDRPNTGELFF. The CDR3 nucleotides are TGTGCCAGCAGTTTAGCCCGGGACAGACCCAACACCGGGGAGCTGTTTTTT.

V usage is TRBV5-4 and J usage is TRBJ1-1; 11 nucleotides agree with TRBD1. Germline assignment: CDR1 SGHNT and CDR2 YYREEE (reference sequence). V lost 4 bases to trimming and J lost 7 bases; unmatched junction nucleotides: 3. The CDR3 spans 13 residues. The CDR3 region is CASSPGTGGEAFF. The CDR3 DNA is TGTGCCAGCAGCCCTGGGACAGGGGGTGAAGCTTTCTTT.

J is TRBJ2-7 and V is TRBV7-8; possible D gene TRBD1, 6 bases. Germline CDR1 reads SGHVS; CDR2 reads FQNEAQ. CDR3 length equals 13 residues. Trimming removed 5 bases from V and 1 base from J, with 9 bases in between. CDR3 sequence (DNA): TGTGCCAGCAGCAGCGGACAGTCCTACGAGCAGTACTTC. Encoded protein: CASSSGQSYEQYF.

J is TRBJ2-1 and V is TRBV6-5; no firm D call. Trimming shortened V by 8 bases and J by 0 bases, and 5 bases separated the two germline ends. The CDR3 runs to 12 residues. Germline V lookup: CDR1 MNHEY, CDR2 SVGAGI. The CDR3 region has the DNA TGTGCCAGCCGGAGCTCCTACAATGAGCAGTTCTTC. This translates into CASRSSYNEQFF.

The CDR3 region has the DNA TGTGCCATCAAGCGACAGGGAACGGCGGGAGGGGTGTACGAGCAGTACTTC. Its translation: CAIKRQGTAGGVYEQYF. The chain joins TRBV10-3 to TRBJ2-7; 9 nucleotides agree with TRBD2. Losses at the gene ends were 7 bases for V and 4 bases for J; bases not matched to a gene: 17. Germline loops: CDR1 ENHRY, CDR2 SYGVKD. The CDR3 sequence is 17 residues long.

The gene calls are TRBV5-6 and TRBJ2-1; 9 positions agree with TRBD2. Germline loops: CDR1 SGHDT, CDR2 YYEEEE. The CDR3 is made up of 18 amino acids. Trimming removed 4 bases from V and 0 bases from J; junction bases left unmatched: 11. In nucleotides, the CDR3 is TGTGCCAGCAGCCCCATTCTGACTAGCGGAAGCTCCTACAATGAGCAGTTCTTC. Amino acid sequence: CASSPILTSGSSYNEQFF.

V is TRBV4-1 and J is TRBJ1-5; D is ambiguous. This CDR3 spans 15 amino acids. The ends were cut back, 0 bases at V and 5 bases at J, with 11 bases in the middle. Per the germline V gene, CDR1 is MGHRA and CDR2 is YSYEKL. CDR3 protein: CASSQDKRGDQPQHF. CDR3 bases: TGCGCCAGCAGCCAAGATAAGCGAGGCGATCAGCCCCAGCATTTT.

The V and J genes are TRBV7-3 and TRBJ1-1; 8 nucleotides match TRBD1. The CDR3 loop spans 17 amino acids. In germline, CDR1 is SGHTA, CDR2 FQGTGA. Losses at the gene ends were 1 base for V and 1 base for J; bases not matched to a gene: 8. Written as DNA, the CDR3 is TGTGCCAGCAGCTTAAGTCCAACAGGGGGTCCGAACACTGAAGCTTTCTTT. Its protein is CASSLSPTGGPNTEAFF.

V gene TRBV10-1 combines with J gene TRBJ2-3; a weak D match, TRBD1 (5 bases). Between the trimmed V and J ends, which lost 6 bases and 3 bases, there was a span of 10 bases. CDR3 size: 13 residues. The germline V gene has CDR1 WNHNN and CDR2 SYGVQD (reference sequence). The CDR3 region is CASSPRVTDTQYF. For the CDR3, the DNA is TGCGCCAGCAGCCCCAGGGTAACAGATACGCAGTATTTT.

The chain has TRBV5-6 and TRBJ1-3; D unclear. V lost 1 base to trimming and J lost 0 bases, with 14 bases between them. The CDR3 totals 17 residues. The germline CDR1 and CDR2 sequences are SGHDT and YYEEEE. The CDR3 here is CASSLMKGEGSGNTIYF. The CDR3 bases are TGTGCCAGCAGCTTGATGAAGGGAGAGGGCTCTGGAAACACCATATATTTT.

The chain couples TRBV6-1 to TRBJ2-3; D may be TRBD1 (6 bases). V was trimmed by 5 bases and J by 1 base, leaving 13 bases between them. Germline V gene data show CDR1 as MNHNS and CDR2 as SASEGT. The CDR3 has 15 residues. The CDR3 bases are TGTGCCAGCAGTCGCAGGGGCTCCGGCACAGATACGCAGTATTTT. This translates into CASSRRGSGTDTQYF.